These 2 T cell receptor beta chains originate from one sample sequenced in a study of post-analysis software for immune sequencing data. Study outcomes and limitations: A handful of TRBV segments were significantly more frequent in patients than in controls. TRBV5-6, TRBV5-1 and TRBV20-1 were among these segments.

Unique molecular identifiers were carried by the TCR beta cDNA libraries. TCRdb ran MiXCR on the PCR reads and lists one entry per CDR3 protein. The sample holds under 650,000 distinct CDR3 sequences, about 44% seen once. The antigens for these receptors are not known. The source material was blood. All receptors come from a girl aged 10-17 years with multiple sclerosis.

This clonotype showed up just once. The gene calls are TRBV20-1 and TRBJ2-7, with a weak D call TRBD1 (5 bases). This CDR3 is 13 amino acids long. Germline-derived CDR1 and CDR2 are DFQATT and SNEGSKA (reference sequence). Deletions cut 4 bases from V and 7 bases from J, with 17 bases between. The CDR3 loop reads CSAIQGFYNEQYF. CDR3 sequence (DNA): TGCAGTGCTATTCAGGGTTTTTACAATGAGCAGTACTTC.

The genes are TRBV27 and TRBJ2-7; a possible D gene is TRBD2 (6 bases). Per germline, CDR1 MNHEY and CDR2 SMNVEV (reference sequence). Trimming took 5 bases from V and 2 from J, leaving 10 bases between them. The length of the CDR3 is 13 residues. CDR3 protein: CASSKTSTYEQYF. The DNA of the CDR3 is TGTGCCAGCAGTAAGACTAGTACCTACGAGCAGTACTTC.